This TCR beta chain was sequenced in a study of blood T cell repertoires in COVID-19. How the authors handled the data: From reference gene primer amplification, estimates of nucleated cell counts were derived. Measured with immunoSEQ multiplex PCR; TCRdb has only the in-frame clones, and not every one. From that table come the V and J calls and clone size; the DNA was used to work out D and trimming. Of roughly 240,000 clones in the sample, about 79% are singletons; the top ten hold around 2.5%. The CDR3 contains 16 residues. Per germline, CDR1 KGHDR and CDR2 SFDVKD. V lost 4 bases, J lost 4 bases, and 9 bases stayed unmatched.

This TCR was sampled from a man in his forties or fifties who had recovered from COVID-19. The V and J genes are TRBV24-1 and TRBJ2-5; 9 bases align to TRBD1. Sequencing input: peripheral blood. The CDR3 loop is CATSDRRQGGGETQYF. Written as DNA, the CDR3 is TGTGCCACCAGTGACCGTCGACAGGGGGGAGGAGAGACCCAGTACTTC.